These T cell receptor beta chains were read from a single sample in a study of shared clonotypes between healthy human individuals. The data were produced by immunoSEQ multiplex PCR, yet TCRdb's version contains in-frame clones alone and is incomplete. The sample shows 2 million to 2.5 million clones, around 92% of them seen only once. The sequenced material came from naive CD4+ T cells from PBMCs. These receptors originate from a man aged 18 to 29 in good health. Some clones in this sample may be carry-over from other donors' samples. The CDR3 runs from the conserved cysteine through the conserved F or W. The D gene is left open where the match is weak. Size is omitted from some rows. Given values are once, few, many or a class for expanded clones.

clone_size,v_call,j_call,d_call,cdr3_aa,cdr3_nt
.,TRBV9,TRBJ1-4,.,CASSVGGSGTNEKLFF,TGTGCCAGCAGCGTAGGGGGTTCGGGCACTAATGAAAAACTGTTTTTT
.,TRBV19,TRBJ1-5,.,CASTHGQGSNQPQHF,TGTGCCAGTACTCATGGACAAGGGAGCAATCAGCCCCAGCATTTT
.,TRBV18,TRBJ2-3,TRBD2,CASSPAGGSRADTQYF,TGTGCCAGCTCACCAGCGGGGGGCTCGAGGGCAGATACGCAGTATTTT
once,TRBV5-1,TRBJ1-3,TRBD1,CASSLGQGGGNTIYF,TGCGCCAGCAGCCTGGGACAGGGTGGTGGAAACACCATATATTTT
.,TRBV25-1,TRBJ1-2,TRBD1,CASSPGGTGSGGYTF,TGTGCCAGCAGCCCAGGTGGGACAGGGTCCGGGGGCTACACCTTC
.,TRBV15,TRBJ1-5,.,CATSNRLGSNQPQHF,TGTGCCACCAGCAACCGGCTGGGTAGCAATCAGCCCCAGCATTTT
.,TRBV7-8,TRBJ2-2,TRBD1,CASSKRQGAGTGELFF,TGTGCCAGCAGCAAACGACAGGGGGCGGGGACCGGGGAGCTGTTTTTT
.,TRBV18,TRBJ1-1,.,CASSPLGTEAFF,TGTGCCAGCTCACCCCTGGGCACTGAAGCTTTCTTT
.,TRBV28,TRBJ1-2,.,CASSLWSQNYGYTF,TGTGCCAGCAGTTTATGGTCTCAGAACTATGGCTACACCTTC
.,TRBV28,TRBJ1-4,TRBD1,CASSLSPGQANEKLFF,TGTGCCAGCAGTCTAAGTCCGGGACAGGCTAATGAAAAACTGTTTTTT
.,TRBV6-1,TRBJ1-4,.,CASRAGTAEKLFF,TGTGCCAGCAGGGCTGGGACGGCTGAAAAACTGTTTTTT
once,TRBV9,TRBJ1-4,.,CASSEGWGQLNEKLFF,TGTGCCAGCAGCGAGGGGTGGGGGCAGCTTAATGAAAAACTGTTTTTT
.,TRBV7-2,TRBJ2-6,TRBD1,CASGQVAGANVLTF,TGTGCCAGCGGACAGGTGGCCGGGGCCAACGTCCTGACTTTC
.,TRBV10-1,TRBJ2-3,TRBD2,CASTSGRAADTQYF,TGCGCCAGCACCAGCGGGAGGGCGGCAGATACGCAGTATTTT
.,TRBV7-8,TRBJ1-1,.,CASSLFPGRDTEAFF,TGTGCCAGCAGCTTATTTCCAGGGCGGGACACTGAAGCTTTCTTT
few,TRBV10-3,TRBJ1-4,TRBD1,CAIRNDRDSEKLFF,TGTGCCATCAGGAACGACAGGGATAGCGAAAAACTGTTTTTT
.,TRBV18,TRBJ2-3,.,CASSPTDTQYF,TGTGCCAGCTCACCTACAGATACGCAGTATTTT
once,TRBV19,TRBJ1-5,.,CASSMGHRNQPQHF,TGTGCCAGTAGTATGGGACACCGCAATCAGCCCCAGCATTTT
.,TRBV5-4,TRBJ2-1,.,CASSSKQQPSYNEQFF,TGTGCCAGCAGCTCCAAGCAACAACCTTCCTACAATGAGCAGTTCTTC
.,TRBV5-1,TRBJ2-2,.,CASSLGAGELFF,TGCGCCAGCAGCTTAGGGGCCGGGGAGCTGTTTTTT
.,TRBV6-1,TRBJ2-1,TRBD2,CASSAPGGSYNEQFF,TGTGCCAGCAGTGCTCCGGGAGGCTCCTACAATGAGCAGTTCTTC
.,TRBV7-9,TRBJ2-4,TRBD1,CASSFGQGLAKNIQYF,TGTGCCAGCAGCTTTGGACAGGGGCTAGCCAAAAACATTCAGTACTTC
.,TRBV29-1,TRBJ1-3,.,CSVGSSSGNTIYF,TGCAGCGTTGGGTCCAGCTCTGGAAACACCATATATTTT
.,TRBV14,TRBJ2-7,.,CASPSLARSYEQYF,TGTGCCAGCCCCTCCCTAGCGCGCTCCTACGAGCAGTACTTC
once,TRBV5-6,TRBJ2-6,.,CASSFRRIDLGANVLTF,TGTGCCAGCAGCTTTCGCCGGATAGACTTGGGGGCCAACGTCCTGACTTTC
.,TRBV14,TRBJ2-3,TRBD2,CASSSRGGTDTQYF,TGTGCCAGCAGCTCACGGGGGGGCACAGATACGCAGTATTTT
.,TRBV5-4,TRBJ2-3,TRBD2,CAVRPRGGDTQYF,TGTGCCGTACGCCCTCGGGGGGGGGATACGCAGTATTTT
few,TRBV6-1,TRBJ1-5,.,CASSARDYSNQPQHF,TGTGCCAGCAGTGCCCGGGATTATAGCAATCAGCCCCAGCATTTT
.,TRBV6-1,TRBJ2-1,.,CASSLPLYYNEQFF,TGTGCCAGCAGTCTCCCCCTCTACTACAATGAGCAGTTCTTC
.,TRBV27,TRBJ2-2,.,CASSLIGGTGELFF,TGTGCCAGCAGTCTCATTGGGGGCACCGGGGAGCTGTTTTTT
.,TRBV6-6,TRBJ2-3,TRBD2,CASSYSDWGGADTQYF,TGTGCCAGCAGTTACTCCGATTGGGGAGGGGCAGATACGCAGTATTTT
.,TRBV30,TRBJ1-1,TRBD1,CAWSAGQGAEAFF,TGTGCCTGGAGTGCGGGACAGGGGGCTGAAGCTTTCTTT
once,TRBV5-5,TRBJ1-4,.,CASSLAPPEKLFF,TGTGCCAGCAGCTTGGCCCCACCGGAAAAACTGTTTTTT
.,TRBV5-1,TRBJ1-1,TRBD1,CASSSDRGNTEAFF,TGCGCCAGCAGCTCGGACAGGGGGAACACTGAAGCTTTCTTT
.,TRBV4-1,TRBJ2-7,.,CASSRVEIGIYEQYF,TGCGCCAGCAGCCGAGTGGAGATTGGGATCTACGAGCAGTACTTC
.,TRBV6-1,TRBJ2-2,.,CASSAPWGELFF,TGTGCCAGCAGTGCCCCGTGGGGGGAGCTGTTTTTT
.,TRBV11-3,TRBJ2-3,.,CASSPTFDGTAHTQYF,TGTGCCAGCAGCCCCACCTTTGATGGGACCGCTCATACGCAGTATTTT
once,TRBV5-1,TRBJ2-7,TRBD2,CASSLAASGRALDEQYF,TGCGCCAGCAGCTTGGCGGCTAGCGGGAGGGCCTTAGACGAGCAGTACTTC
.,TRBV5-4,TRBJ2-5,.,CASSSRHEGETQYF,TGTGCCAGCAGCTCTCGACACGAGGGGGAGACCCAGTACTTC
few,TRBV2,TRBJ1-1,.,CASSEALGGDTEAFF,TGTGCCAGCAGTGAAGCGCTAGGGGGGGACACTGAAGCTTTCTTT
.,TRBV19,TRBJ1-2,.,CASSADRSTGPSGYTF,TGTGCCAGTAGTGCCGACCGCTCTACGGGACCCTCCGGCTACACCTTC
once,TRBV6-5,TRBJ2-5,.,CASSYSPGTQYF,TGTGCCAGCAGTTACTCCCCCGGGACCCAGTACTTC
.,TRBV11-2,TRBJ1-2,.,CASSLPTAPYGYTF,TGTGCCAGCAGCCTCCCCACAGCCCCATATGGCTACACCTTC
.,TRBV2,TRBJ2-5,.,CASTREETQYF,TGTGCCAGCACCCGTGAAGAGACCCAGTACTTC
.,TRBV5-1,TRBJ2-2,TRBD2,CASSLLAGLGFPGELFF,TGCGCCAGCAGCTTACTAGCGGGATTGGGATTCCCCGGGGAGCTGTTTTTT